Given below is one TCR beta chain in context. The record originates from a study of early T cells in non-severe SARS-CoV-2 infection. TCRdb used MiXCR to reprocess the 5' RACE reads, holding one entry per CDR3 protein. In the table there are more than 80,000 distinct CDR3 sequences, around 15% of which are singletons. The source material was whole blood. This TCR derives from an adult who was a healthcare worker with PCR-confirmed SARS-CoV-2 infection or an uninfected control (not recorded which).

The CDR3 sequence: CASSVSTSGNTIYF. The CDR3 region has the DNA TGTGCCAGCAGCGTATCCACCTCTGGAAACACCATATATTTT. The V call is TRBV9, the J call TRBJ1-3, with no clear D. With 1 base removed from V and 0 bases from J, the gap between germline ends came to 5 bases. CDR3 length: 14 residues. Germline assignment: CDR1 SGDLS and CDR2 YYNGEE.